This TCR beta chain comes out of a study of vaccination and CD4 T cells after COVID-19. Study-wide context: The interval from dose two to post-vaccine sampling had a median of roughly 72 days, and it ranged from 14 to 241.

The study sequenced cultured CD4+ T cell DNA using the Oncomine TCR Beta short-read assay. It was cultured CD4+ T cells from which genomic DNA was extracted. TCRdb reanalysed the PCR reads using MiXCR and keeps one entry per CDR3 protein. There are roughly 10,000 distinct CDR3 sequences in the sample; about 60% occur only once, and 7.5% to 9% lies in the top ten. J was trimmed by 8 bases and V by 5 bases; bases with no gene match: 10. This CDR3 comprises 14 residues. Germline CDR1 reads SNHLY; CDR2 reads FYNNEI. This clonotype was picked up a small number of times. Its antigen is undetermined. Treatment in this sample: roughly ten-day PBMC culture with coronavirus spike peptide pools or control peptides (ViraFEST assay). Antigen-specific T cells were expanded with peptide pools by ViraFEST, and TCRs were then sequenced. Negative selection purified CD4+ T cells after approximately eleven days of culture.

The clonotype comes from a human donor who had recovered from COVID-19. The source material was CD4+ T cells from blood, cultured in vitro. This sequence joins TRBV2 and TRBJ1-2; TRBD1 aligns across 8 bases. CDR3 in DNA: TGTGCCAGCAGTTTCCGAGGACAGGGAAAAGGCTACACCTTC. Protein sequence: CASSFRGQGKGYTF.